A selection of T cell receptor beta chains follows, all from one sample in a study of blood T cell repertoires in COVID-19. Profiled with immunoSEQ multiplex PCR; TCRdb holds only in-frame clones, not every one. The table lists around 190,000 clones, around 85% of them singletons. The sample comprised peripheral blood. The source is a man aged 50-60 years with active or convalescent COVID-19. CDR3s include the opening cysteine and the closing phenylalanine or tryptophan. A D gene is named only where the DNA matches it firmly. Clone sizes are given selectively: once, few, many, or a class where the clone is expanded.

abundance	v_gene	j_gene	d_gene	CDR3aa	CDR3nt
NA	TRBV24-1	TRBJ2-7	NA	CATSAAPGADSNYEQYF	TGTGCCACCAGTGCCGCGCCCGGTGCAGACTCGAACTACGAGCAGTACTTC
NA	TRBV19	TRBJ1-6	NA	CASSAGPPGSPLHF	TGTGCCAGTAGTGCGGGACCGCCTGGATCACCCCTCCACTTT
once	TRBV27	TRBJ2-5	NA	CASSYERARETQYF	TGTGCCAGCAGTTATGAGAGGGCGCGGGAGACCCAGTACTTC
once	TRBV5-6	TRBJ2-6	NA	CASSPVTSGANVLTF	TGTGCCAGCAGCCCCGTAACATCTGGGGCCAACGTCCTGACTTTC
NA	TRBV3-1/TRBV3-2	TRBJ1-1	NA	CASSQEGQKAFF	TGTGCCAGCAGCCAAGAGGGGCAGAAAGCTTTCTTT
medium-sized	TRBV27	TRBJ2-3	NA	CASSLLSTDTQYF	TGTGCCAGCAGTTTACTGAGCACAGATACGCAGTATTTT
NA	TRBV6-2/TRBV6-3	TRBJ2-7	NA	CASSDPWQTKEQYF	TGTGCCAGCAGTGACCCGTGGCAGACTAAAGAGCAGTACTTC
NA	TRBV21-1	TRBJ1-5	NA	CASSKAIYSNQPQHF	TGTGCCAGCAGCAAGGCCATATATAGCAATCAGCCCCAGCATTTT
NA	TRBV27	TRBJ2-7	NA	CASSFDRFSYEQYF	TGTGCCAGCAGTTTCGACAGGTTCTCCTACGAGCAGTACTTC
NA	TRBV7-9	TRBJ2-1	TRBD1	CASSFQGQGNNEQFF	TGTGCCAGCAGCTTTCAAGGACAGGGGAACAATGAGCAGTTCTTC
NA	TRBV12-3/TRBV12-4	TRBJ2-5	TRBD2	CASSNSGSETQYF	TGTGCCAGCAGTAATAGCGGGTCAGAGACCCAGTACTTC
NA	TRBV30	TRBJ1-1	NA	CAWSVIVAEAFF	TGTGCCTGGAGTGTAATTGTTGCGGAAGCTTTCTTT
NA	TRBV29-1	TRBJ1-5	NA	CSVGGNSNQPQHF	TGCAGCGTTGGAGGGAATAGCAATCAGCCCCAGCATTTT
few	TRBV28	TRBJ2-1	TRBD2	CASSKGGLVTEQFF	TGTGCCAGCAGTAAAGGAGGACTAGTTACTGAGCAGTTCTTC
NA	TRBV6-6	TRBJ1-4	TRBD1	CASKLDRGEEKLFF	TGTGCCAGCAAGCTAGACAGGGGGGAGGAAAAACTGTTTTTT
few	TRBV10-3	TRBJ2-1	TRBD2	CAISGGGSSYNEQFF	TGTGCCATCAGTGGAGGCGGGAGCTCCTACAATGAGCAGTTCTTC
NA	TRBV7-9	TRBJ2-1	NA	CASMLASYNEQFF	TGTGCCAGCATGCTAGCCTCCTACAATGAGCAGTTCTTC
NA	TRBV6-5	TRBJ1-5	NA	CASNPEARQPQHF	TGTGCCAGCAACCCCGAAGCTCGCCAGCCCCAGCATTTT
NA	TRBV5-1	TRBJ1-6	NA	CASREGGLNSPLHF	TGCGCCAGCAGGGAGGGGGGGCTGAATTCACCCCTCCACTTT
once	TRBV6-2/TRBV6-3	TRBJ1-1	NA	CASSYGQLNTEAFF	TGTGCCAGCAGTTACGGGCAGCTAAACACTGAAGCTTTCTTT
NA	TRBV7-2	TRBJ1-5	NA	CASSQLSNQPQHF	TGTGCCAGCAGCCAACTTAGCAATCAGCCCCAGCATTTT
NA	TRBV19	TRBJ1-5	NA	CASSTSGNNQPQHF	TGTGCCAGTAGTACGTCAGGGAACAATCAGCCCCAGCATTTT
NA	TRBV7-6	TRBJ1-1	TRBD1	CASFPGTGGLNTEAFF	TGTGCCAGCTTCCCCGGGACAGGGGGCTTGAACACTGAAGCTTTCTTT
once	TRBV2	TRBJ1-5	NA	CASSHSNQPQHF	TGTGCCAGCAGCCATAGCAATCAGCCCCAGCATTTT
NA	TRBV5-3	TRBJ1-3	TRBD1	CARSLGDRKDTIYF	TGTGCCAGAAGCTTAGGGGACAGGAAAGACACCATATATTTT
NA	TRBV21-1	TRBJ2-5	NA	CASSKDDNRGAQETQYF	TGTGCCAGCAGCAAAGATGATAACAGGGGGGCTCAAGAGACCCAGTACTTC
NA	TRBV2	TRBJ1-6	TRBD1	CASRTGENSPLHF	TGTGCCAGCAGGACAGGGGAGAATTCACCCCTCCACTTT
NA	TRBV10-3	TRBJ2-5	NA	CAISESGSETQYF	TGTGCCATCAGTGAATCGGGGTCCGAGACCCAGTACTTC
NA	TRBV7-3	TRBJ2-1	TRBD2	CASSKTSGTYNEQFF	TGTGCCAGCAGCAAGACTAGCGGGACCTACAATGAGCAGTTCTTC
NA	TRBV18	TRBJ2-3	TRBD2	CASSPRGTISTDTQYF	TGTGCCAGCTCACCTCGAGGGACTATAAGCACAGATACGCAGTATTTT
NA	TRBV6-5	TRBJ2-7	NA	CASSYRGNEQYF	TGTGCCAGCAGTTACCGGGGGAACGAGCAGTACTTC
NA	TRBV20-1	TRBJ1-1	NA	CSAREMAGAFF	TGCAGTGCTAGAGAAATGGCCGGGGCTTTCTTT
NA	TRBV11-2	TRBJ1-6	NA	CASSLSDNSPLHF	TGTGCCAGCAGCTTATCCGATAATTCACCCCTCCACTTT
NA	TRBV3-1/TRBV3-2	TRBJ1-3	TRBD1	CASSQAGRGVSGNTIYF	TGTGCCAGCAGCCAAGCTGGCAGGGGGGTCTCTGGAAACACCATATATTTT
NA	TRBV7-9	TRBJ1-4	TRBD1	CASLAGGVRGEKLFF	TGTGCCAGCTTGGCAGGGGGCGTTAGGGGTGAAAAACTGTTTTTT
NA	TRBV19	TRBJ2-7	TRBD1	CASSPRGSSYEQYF	TGTGCCAGTAGCCCCAGGGGGAGCTCCTACGAGCAGTACTTC
NA	TRBV7-3	TRBJ1-5	NA	CASSTTGNGGPNQPQHF	TGTGCCAGCAGCACAACAGGGAATGGGGGCCCTAATCAGCCCCAGCATTTT
NA	TRBV6-6	TRBJ1-4	TRBD1	CASKGAGYNEKLFF	TGTGCCAGCAAGGGGGCAGGGTATAATGAAAAACTGTTTTTT
NA	TRBV14	TRBJ2-5	TRBD1	CASSIPGQGIGETQYF	TGTGCCAGCAGCATACCGGGACAGGGGATAGGAGAGACCCAGTACTTC
NA	TRBV6-6	TRBJ1-1	NA	CASSKQMNTEAFF	TGTGCCAGCAGTAAACAGATGAACACTGAAGCTTTCTTT
NA	TRBV3-1/TRBV3-2	TRBJ2-7	TRBD2	CASRPGSGTAIYEQYF	TGTGCCAGCAGACCCGGGAGCGGGACGGCTATCTACGAGCAGTACTTC
NA	TRBV27	TRBJ1-1	TRBD1	CASSLGTGGASRTEAFF	TGTGCCAGCAGTTTGGGGACAGGGGGCGCCTCAAGGACTGAAGCTTTCTTT
NA	TRBV4-3	TRBJ1-2	NA	CASSQEQGSPWTYYGYTF	TGCGCCAGCAGCCAAGAGCAGGGATCGCCTTGGACGTACTATGGCTACACCTTC
NA	TRBV7-3	TRBJ2-2	TRBD2	CASSILAANTGELFF	TGTGCCAGCAGCATACTAGCGGCGAACACCGGGGAGCTGTTTTTT
few	TRBV27	TRBJ2-2	TRBD1	CASSSRQGAVGELFF	TGTGCCAGCAGCTCACGACAGGGGGCGGTCGGGGAGCTGTTTTTT
NA	TRBV18	TRBJ1-1	NA	CASSPSGGIPMNTEAFF	TGTGCCAGCTCACCCTCCGGAGGGATACCAATGAACACTGAAGCTTTCTTT
NA	TRBV10-1	TRBJ1-5	NA	CASSPDIYQPQHF	TGCGCCAGCAGCCCAGATATTTATCAGCCCCAGCATTTT
once	TRBV7-7	TRBJ2-3	TRBD2	CASSLQRGGTDTQYF	TGTGCCAGCAGCTTACAGCGGGGGGGCACAGATACGCAGTATTTT